The 9 T cell receptor beta chains below all came from one sample that was sequenced in a study of T cells in women clearing cervical HPV infection (dated by TCRdb to 2017 to 2018). Libraries were built with the immunoSEQ multiplex PCR assay. Sourced from immuneACCESS, this table was stored by TCRdb with only in-frame sequences that have V and J called. A share of the clones is absent; for the studies checked, an unresolved V gene accounts for under half, and the remainder has no known explanation. This sample's table has entries for 20,000 to 25,000 clones. The ten top clones hold 6.5% to 8% of the sample. Sequenced input: blood buffy coat. These receptors originate from a woman between 18 and 70 years old with a cervical HPV16 infection that either progressed to CIN3+ or cleared (not recorded which).

About this clone: With the read ending 3 residues before the CDR3 end, the germline J gene is used to fill in that end. The chain has TRBV11-2 and TRBJ2-1, with a tentative D call TRBD1 (5 bases). Germline V gives CDR1 SGHAT, CDR2 FQNNGV. V lost 3 bases to trimming and J lost 8 bases, with 17 bases between them. The CDR3 is 15 amino acids. CDR3 residues: CASSFGAATGDEQFF. Incomplete CDR3 DNA: TGTGCCAGCAGCTTTGGGGCGGCCACGGGCGATGAG.

In regard to this clone: The read terminates 3 residues before the CDR3 end, so the remaining end is supplied by the germline J gene. The V and J genes are TRBV6-2 or TRBV6-3 and TRBJ1-5, with 7 nucleotides matching TRBD1. This CDR3 has 15 amino acids. Per the germline V gene, CDR1 is MNHEY and CDR2 is SVGEGT. J was trimmed by 3 bases and V by 6 bases; bases with no gene match: 8. The CDR3 protein is CASRGDRRYNQPQHF. CDR3 DNA, as far as it was read: TGTGCCAGCAGGGGGGACAGAAGGTACAATCAGCCC.

On this clone itself: From the germline J gene comes the end of the CDR3, since the read stops 3 residues before it. The chain uses TRBV6-2 or TRBV6-3 and TRBJ2-5; perhaps TRBD2 as D (6 bases). Germline loops: CDR1 MNHEY, CDR2 SVGEGT. Trimming pared 7 bases from V and 7 bases from J, leaving 22 bases between. This CDR3 has 15 residues. The DNA read from the CDR3 is TGTGCCAGCATAGCGGAAGGGGCCTCTTATGGGACC. Residues: CASIAEGASYGT. The entire CDR3 protein is CASIAEGASYGTQYF.

About this clone: The DNA ends 3 residues before the CDR3 does, and the rest of the CDR3 is filled in from the germline J gene. The chain uses TRBV5-4 and TRBJ2-2; D is perhaps TRBD2 (6 bases). The CDR3 is made up of 16 amino acids. Trimming cost V 4 bases and J 0 bases, with 13 bases left between them. CDR1 SGHNT and CDR2 YYREEE come from the germline V gene (reference sequence). CDR3 protein: CASSGGVLTNTGELFF. Incomplete CDR3 DNA: TGTGCCAGCAGCGGCGGGGTCCTGACGAACACCGGGGAG.

Comment on this clone: Coverage ceases 3 residues before the CDR3 finishes, and the germline J gene fills in the end. This chain links TRBV7-8 with TRBJ2-5; 8 nucleotides line up with TRBD2. CDR1 SGHVS and CDR2 FQNEAQ come from the germline V gene. After removal of 4 bases from V and 5 bases from J, the junction contained 12 bases not matched to a gene. The CDR3 runs to 16 residues. The covered CDR3 bases are TGTGCCAGCAGCTCCGGGGGGACTAGTTCTATTGAGACC. Its translation is CASSSGGTSSIET. The entire CDR3 protein is CASSSGGTSSIETQYF. Drawing the rest from reference TRBV7-8 and TRBJ2-5, the complete variable domain is GAGVSQSPRYKVAKRGQDVALRCDPISGHVSLFWYQQALGQGPEFLTYFQNEAQLDKSGLPSDRFFAERPEGSVSTLKIQRTQQEDSAVYLCASSSGGTSSIETQYFGPGTRLLVL.

Details on this clone: From the germline J gene comes the end of the CDR3, since the read stops 3 residues before it. The V gene is TRBV3-1 (or the pseudogene TRBV3-2), the J gene TRBJ1-6; 7 bases align to TRBD1. With V trimmed by 7 bases and J by 9 bases, 12 bases remained unmatched. Germline assignment: CDR1 LGHDT and CDR2 YNNKEL (reference sequence). This CDR3 is 15 amino acids long. CDR3 amino acids: CASIARQGIGSPLHF. The sequenced part of the CDR3 DNA is TGTGCCAGCATCGCTAGACAGGGTATTGGTTCACCC.

As to this clone: The read ends 3 residues before the CDR3 terminus; that terminus is restored from the germline J gene. The chain uses TRBV10-3 and TRBJ1-1; D is uncertain. Germline V gene lookup returns CDR1 ENHRY and CDR2 SYGVKD. V lost 0 bases to trimming and J lost 3 bases, with 2 bases between them. The length of the CDR3 is 12 residues. CDR3 in amino acids: CAISESDTEAFF. Partial CDR3 DNA: TGTGCCATCAGTGAGTCCGACACTGAA.

A note on this clone: The read is 3 residues too short to cover the CDR3 end, so that end is filled in from the germline J gene. The chain carries TRBV7-6 and TRBJ2-3; TRBD2 matches at 8 bases. This CDR3 contains 15 residues. Germline loops: CDR1 SGHVS, CDR2 FNYEAQ. The CDR3 spells CASSRREEGRETQYF. CDR3 bases read: TGTGCCAGCAGCCGGCGGGAGGAGGGTAGGGAGACG.

As regards this clone: The read ends 3 residues shy of where the CDR3 ends; the end is completed using the germline J gene. The chain carries TRBV10-3 and TRBJ2-3; no clear D. The germline V gene encodes CDR1 ENHRY and CDR2 SYGVKD. Trimming took off 8 bases at V and 3 bases at J, with 15 bases between the two ends. The CDR3 extends over 14 amino acids. CDR3 bases read: TGTGCCATCTCTCCTAGGCCCAAGACAGATACG. As protein: CAISPRPKTDT. The whole CDR3 protein is CAISPRPKTDTQYF.